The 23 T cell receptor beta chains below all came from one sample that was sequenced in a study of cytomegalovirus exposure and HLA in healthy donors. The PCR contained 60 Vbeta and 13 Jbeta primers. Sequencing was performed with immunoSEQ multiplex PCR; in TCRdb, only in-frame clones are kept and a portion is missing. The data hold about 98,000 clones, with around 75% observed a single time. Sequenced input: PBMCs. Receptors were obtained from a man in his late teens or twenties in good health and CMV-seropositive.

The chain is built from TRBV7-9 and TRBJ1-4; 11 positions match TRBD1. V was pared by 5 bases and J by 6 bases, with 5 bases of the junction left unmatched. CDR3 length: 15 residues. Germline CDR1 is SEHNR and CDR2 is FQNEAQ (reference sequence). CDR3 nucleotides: TGTGCCAGCAGCCCGACGGACAGGGGGCATGAAAAACTGTTTTTT. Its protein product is CASSPTDRGHEKLFF.

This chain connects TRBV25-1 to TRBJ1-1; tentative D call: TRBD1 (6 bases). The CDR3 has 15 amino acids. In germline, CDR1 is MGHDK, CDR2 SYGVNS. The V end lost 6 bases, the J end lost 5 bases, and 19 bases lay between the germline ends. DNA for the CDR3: TGTGCCAGCAGCTTGGGAACAGGGCTTTTTACTGAAGCTTTCTTT. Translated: CASSLGTGLFTEAFF.

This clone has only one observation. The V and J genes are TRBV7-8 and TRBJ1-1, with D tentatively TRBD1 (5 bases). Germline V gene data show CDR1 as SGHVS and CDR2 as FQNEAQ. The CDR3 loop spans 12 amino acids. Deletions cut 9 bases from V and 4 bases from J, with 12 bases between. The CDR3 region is CASTQDITEAFF. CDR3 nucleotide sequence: TGTGCCAGTACCCAGGACATCACTGAAGCTTTCTTT. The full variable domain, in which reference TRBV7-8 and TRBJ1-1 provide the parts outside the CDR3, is GAGVSQSPRYKVAKRGQDVALRCDPISGHVSLFWYQQALGQGPEFLTYFQNEAQLDKSGLPSDRFFAERPEGSVSTLKIQRTQQEDSAVYLCASTQDITEAFFGQGTRLTVV.

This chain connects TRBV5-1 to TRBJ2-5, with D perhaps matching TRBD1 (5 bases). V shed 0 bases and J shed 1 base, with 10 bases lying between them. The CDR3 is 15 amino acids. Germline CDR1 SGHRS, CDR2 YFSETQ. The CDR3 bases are TGCGCCAGCAGCTTGGGACAGTACGGCCAAGAGACCCAGTACTTC. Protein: CASSLGQYGQETQYF.

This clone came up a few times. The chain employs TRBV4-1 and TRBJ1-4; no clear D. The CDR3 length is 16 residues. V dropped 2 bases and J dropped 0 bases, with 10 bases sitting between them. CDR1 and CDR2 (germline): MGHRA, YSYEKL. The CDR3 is CASSQHEKTTNEKLFF. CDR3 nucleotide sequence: TGCGCCAGCAGCCAACACGAGAAAACAACTAATGAAAAACTGTTTTTT.

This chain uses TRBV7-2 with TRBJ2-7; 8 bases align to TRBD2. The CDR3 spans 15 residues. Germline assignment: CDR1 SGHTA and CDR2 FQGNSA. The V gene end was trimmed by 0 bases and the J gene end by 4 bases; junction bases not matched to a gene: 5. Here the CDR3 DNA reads TGTGCCAGCAGCTTAGCGGCGGGGGGCCGATACGAGCAGTACTTC. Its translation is CASSLAAGGRYEQYF.

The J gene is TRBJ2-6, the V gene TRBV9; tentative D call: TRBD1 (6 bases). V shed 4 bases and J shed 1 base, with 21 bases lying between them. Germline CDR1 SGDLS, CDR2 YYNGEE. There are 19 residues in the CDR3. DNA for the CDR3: TGTGCCAGCAGCTCCCACTACAGGGATGTTAGGTCTGGGGCCAACGTCCTGACTTTC. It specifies CASSSHYRDVRSGANVLTF.

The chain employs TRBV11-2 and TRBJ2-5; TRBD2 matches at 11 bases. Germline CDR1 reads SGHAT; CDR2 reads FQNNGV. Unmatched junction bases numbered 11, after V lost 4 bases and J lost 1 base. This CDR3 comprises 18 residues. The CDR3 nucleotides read TGTGCCAGCAGCTACCTACCCGGGACTAGCGGTTTCCAAGAGACCCAGTACTTC. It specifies CASSYLPGTSGFQETQYF.

CDR3 bases: TGTGCCAGCAGCTTAGGGGGCGTGAGCAATCAGCCCCAGCATTTT. It translates to CASSLGGVSNQPQHF. The chain recombines TRBV7-9 with TRBJ1-5; the D gene is possibly TRBD1 (5 bases). Germline V lookup: CDR1 SEHNR, CDR2 FQNEAQ (reference sequence). V was shortened by 1 base and J by 1 base, with 8 bases between the two germline ends. The CDR3 loop spans 15 amino acids.

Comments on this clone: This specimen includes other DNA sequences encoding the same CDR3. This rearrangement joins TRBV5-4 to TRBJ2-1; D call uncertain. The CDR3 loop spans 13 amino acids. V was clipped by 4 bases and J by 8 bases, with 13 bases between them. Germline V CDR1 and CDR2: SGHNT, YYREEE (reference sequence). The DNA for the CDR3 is TGTGCCAGCAGCCTGCCCCCTCGCGATGAGCAGTTCTTC. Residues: CASSLPPRDEQFF.

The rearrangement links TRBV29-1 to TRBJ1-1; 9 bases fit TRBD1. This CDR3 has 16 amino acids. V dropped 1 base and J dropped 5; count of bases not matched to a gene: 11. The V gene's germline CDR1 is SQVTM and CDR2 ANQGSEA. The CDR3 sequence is CSVEGRDRAILTEAFF. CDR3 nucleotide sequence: TGCAGCGTTGAAGGCCGGGACAGGGCGATATTAACTGAAGCTTTCTTT.

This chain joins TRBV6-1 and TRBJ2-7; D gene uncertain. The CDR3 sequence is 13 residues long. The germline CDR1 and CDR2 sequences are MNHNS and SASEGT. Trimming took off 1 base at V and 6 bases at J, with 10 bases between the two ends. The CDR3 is CASSEDTLSEQYF. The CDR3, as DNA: TGTGCCAGCAGTGAAGACACACTATCCGAGCAGTACTTC.

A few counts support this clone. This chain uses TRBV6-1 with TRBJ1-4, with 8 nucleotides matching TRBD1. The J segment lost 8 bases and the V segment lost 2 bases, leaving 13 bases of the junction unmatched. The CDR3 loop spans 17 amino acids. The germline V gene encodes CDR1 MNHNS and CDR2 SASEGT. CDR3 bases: TGTGCCAGCAGTGAACGCAAAATCCCGACAGGGGTCGAAAAACTGTTTTTT. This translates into CASSERKIPTGVEKLFF.

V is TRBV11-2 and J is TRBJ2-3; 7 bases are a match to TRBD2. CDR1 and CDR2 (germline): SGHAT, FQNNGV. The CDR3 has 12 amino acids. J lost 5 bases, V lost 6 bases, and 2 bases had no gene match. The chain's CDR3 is CASRSGGDTQYF. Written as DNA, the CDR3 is TGTGCCAGCAGGTCGGGGGGAGATACGCAGTATTTT.

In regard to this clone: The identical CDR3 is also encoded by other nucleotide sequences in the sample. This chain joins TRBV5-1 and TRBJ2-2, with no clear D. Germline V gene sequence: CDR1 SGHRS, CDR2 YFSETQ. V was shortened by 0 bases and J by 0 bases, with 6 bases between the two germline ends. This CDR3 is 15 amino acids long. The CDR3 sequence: CASSLDSSNTGELFF. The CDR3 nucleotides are TGCGCCAGCAGCTTGGACAGCTCGAACACCGGGGAGCTGTTTTTT.

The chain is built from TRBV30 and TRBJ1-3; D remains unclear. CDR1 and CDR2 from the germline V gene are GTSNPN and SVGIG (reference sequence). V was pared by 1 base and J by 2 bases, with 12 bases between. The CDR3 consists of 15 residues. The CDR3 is CAWSAGSAAGNTIYF. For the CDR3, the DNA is TGTGCCTGGAGTGCGGGGTCCGCGGCTGGAAACACCATATATTTT.

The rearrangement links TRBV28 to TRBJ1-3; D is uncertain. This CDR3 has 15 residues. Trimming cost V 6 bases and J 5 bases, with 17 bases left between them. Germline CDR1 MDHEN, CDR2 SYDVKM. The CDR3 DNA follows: TGTGCCAGCAGCAACCGGGAGACACACAGAAACACCATATATTTT. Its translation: CASSNRETHRNTIYF.

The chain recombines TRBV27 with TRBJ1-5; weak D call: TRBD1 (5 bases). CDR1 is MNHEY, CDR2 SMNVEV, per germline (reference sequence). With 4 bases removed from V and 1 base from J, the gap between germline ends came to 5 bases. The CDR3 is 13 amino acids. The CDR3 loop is CASSWTSNQPQHF. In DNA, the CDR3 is TGTGCCAGCAGTTGGACAAGCAATCAGCCCCAGCATTTT.

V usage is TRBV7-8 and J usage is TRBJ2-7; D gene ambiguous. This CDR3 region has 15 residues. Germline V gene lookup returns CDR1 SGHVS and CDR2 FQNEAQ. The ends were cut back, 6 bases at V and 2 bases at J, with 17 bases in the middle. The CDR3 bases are TGTGCCAGCAGTTATGTCCGACCTAGGCCCTACGAGCAGTACTTC. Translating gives CASSYVRPRPYEQYF.

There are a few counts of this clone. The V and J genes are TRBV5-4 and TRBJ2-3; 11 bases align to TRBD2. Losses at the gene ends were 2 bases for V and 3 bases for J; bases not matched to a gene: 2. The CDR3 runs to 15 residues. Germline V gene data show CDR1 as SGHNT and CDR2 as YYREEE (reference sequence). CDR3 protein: CASSFSGGATDTQYF. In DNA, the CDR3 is TGTGCCAGCAGCTTTAGCGGGGGGGCAACAGATACGCAGTATTTT.

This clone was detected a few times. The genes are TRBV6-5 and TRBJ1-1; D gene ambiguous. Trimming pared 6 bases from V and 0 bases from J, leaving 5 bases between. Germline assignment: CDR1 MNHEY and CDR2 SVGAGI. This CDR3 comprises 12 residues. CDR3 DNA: TGTGCCAGCAGATCCTTGAACACTGAAGCTTTCTTT. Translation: CASRSLNTEAFF.

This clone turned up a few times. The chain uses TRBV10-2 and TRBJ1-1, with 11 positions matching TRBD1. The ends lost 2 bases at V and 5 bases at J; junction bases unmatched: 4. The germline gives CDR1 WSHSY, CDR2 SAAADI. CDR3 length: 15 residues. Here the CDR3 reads CASSERTGGGTEAFF. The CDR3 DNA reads TGCGCCAGCAGTGAGAGGACAGGGGGCGGGACTGAAGCTTTCTTT.

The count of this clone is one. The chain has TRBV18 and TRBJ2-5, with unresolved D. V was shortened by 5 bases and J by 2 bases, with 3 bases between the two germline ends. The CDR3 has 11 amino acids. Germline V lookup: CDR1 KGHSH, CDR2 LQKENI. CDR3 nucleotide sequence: TGTGCCAGCTCATCACAAGAGACCCAGTACTTC. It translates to CASSSQETQYF.